This entry lists 17 T cell receptor beta chains sequenced from one sample in a study of CD8+ T cells in alopecia areata. It was cDNA, reverse transcribed from extracted RNA, that served as the sequencing template. Assay: immunoSEQ multiplex PCR; the TCRdb copy retains only in-frame clones and omits some. The sample lists approximately 300,000 clones; roughly 60% were seen once. Treatment meaning: oral pan-JAK inhibitor, 5-10 mg twice daily. The material was CD4+ T cells sorted from blood, obtained at week 24, from a patient treated with tofacitinib. The receptor set was obtained from a human donor with alopecia areata.

The CDR3 bases are TGTGCCAGTAGTAACACCGGGGTAGCGTACGAGCAGTACTTC. It is translated as CASSNTGVAYEQYF. The chain recombines TRBV19 with TRBJ2-7, with D perhaps matching TRBD2 (5 bases). This CDR3 has 14 amino acids. Trimming took off 4 bases at V and 4 bases at J, with 14 bases between the two ends. The germline gives CDR1 LNHDA, CDR2 SQIVND (reference sequence).

The chain combines TRBV5-1 with TRBJ2-3; D ambiguous. The CDR3 is 14 amino acids. With 0 bases removed from V and 2 bases from J, the gap between germline ends came to 7 bases. Germline assignment: CDR1 SGHRS and CDR2 YFSETQ. The CDR3 bases are TGCGCCAGCAGCTTGGACAGCGACACAGATACGCAGTATTTT. It yields the protein CASSLDSDTDTQYF.

The chain joins TRBV7-2 to TRBJ2-2; D remains unclear. V dropped 3 bases and J dropped 6 bases, with 5 bases sitting between them. From germline, CDR1 is SGHTA and CDR2 FQGNSA. The CDR3 has 12 amino acids. The CDR3 DNA reads as TGTGCCAGCAGCTTCCTTCCCGGGGAGCTGTTTTTT. Translation gives CASSFLPGELFF.

This clone appeared once. The J gene is TRBJ2-1, the V gene TRBV29-1; TRBD1 is a possible D gene (6 bases). Trimming shortened V by 5 bases and J by 9 bases, and 11 bases separated the two germline ends. This CDR3 has 11 residues. Looked up from germline, CDR1 is SQVTM and CDR2 is ANQGSEA. Written as DNA, the CDR3 is TGCAGCGTTTCACAGGGTTCTGAGCAGTTCTTC. Translated, it gives CSVSQGSEQFF.

V and J are TRBV27 and TRBJ2-5, with 9 nucleotides matching TRBD2. The CDR3 contains 16 residues. Trimming at V came to 4 bases and at J to 0 bases, leaving 6 bases not matched to a gene. Germline V gene lookup returns CDR1 MNHEY and CDR2 SMNVEV (reference sequence). Here the CDR3 DNA reads TGTGCCAGCAGTTCGCTGGCTAGCGGGGACCAAGAGACCCAGTACTTC. This encodes CASSSLASGDQETQYF.

This clone was observed a few times. This sequence joins TRBV14 and TRBJ1-6, with no clear D. V was trimmed by 0 bases and J by 7 bases, leaving 10 bases between them. Germline assignment: CDR1 SGHDN and CDR2 FVKESK. CDR3 length: 15 amino acids. The CDR3 sequence is CASSQDRTPNSPLHF. The CDR3 DNA reads TGTGCCAGCAGCCAAGATCGGACCCCAAATTCACCCCTCCACTTT.

This chain links TRBV30 with TRBJ2-5; the D is unclear. V gave up 0 bases and J gave up 3 bases, with 5 bases separating them. Per the germline V gene, CDR1 is GTSNPN and CDR2 is SVGIG (reference sequence). The CDR3 is made up of 12 amino acids. The CDR3 DNA is TGTGCCTGGAGTGTACGGAAAGAGACCCAGTACTTC. Its translation is CAWSVRKETQYF.

The chain has TRBV19 and TRBJ1-6; the match to TRBD1 covers 9 bases. V lost 5 bases and J lost 7; bases outside the gene matches: 9. Germline CDR1 LNHDA, CDR2 SQIVND (reference sequence). The CDR3 length is 16 residues. The CDR3 sequence is CASSVNPGQGNSPLHF. Written as DNA, the CDR3 is TGTGCCAGTAGTGTCAACCCGGGACAGGGAAATTCACCCCTCCACTTT. The entire variable domain, with the rest obtained from reference TRBV19 and TRBJ1-6, is as follows: DGGITQSPKYLFRKEGQNVTLSCEQNLNHDAMYWYRQDPGQGLRLIYYSQIVNDFQKGDIAEGYSVSREKKESFPLTVTSAQKNPTAFYLCASSVNPGQGNSPLHFGNGTRLTVT.

The CDR3 sequence is CSVVTQAETQYF. The CDR3 DNA reads TGCAGCGTTGTCACGCAGGCAGAGACCCAGTACTTC. The chain couples TRBV29-1 to TRBJ2-5; D remains unclear. Trimming stripped 4 bases from V and 4 bases from J, with 10 bases between. This CDR3 is 12 amino acids long. The germline V gene encodes CDR1 SQVTM and CDR2 ANQGSEA.

The chain employs TRBV7-8 and TRBJ1-4, with D tentatively TRBD1 (6 bases). Germline V gene data show CDR1 as SGHVS and CDR2 as FQNEAQ. CDR3 length: 15 residues. V lost 5 bases to trimming and J lost 4 bases, with 14 bases between them. The CDR3 bases are TGTGCCAGCAGCAACAGGGACGGTCGTAATGAAAAACTGTTTTTT. Its protein is CASSNRDGRNEKLFF.

The chain joins TRBV7-9 to TRBJ1-5, with D maybe TRBD1 (5 bases). In germline, CDR1 is SEHNR, CDR2 FQNEAQ (reference sequence). The CDR3 length is 15 residues. V was cut by 1 base and J by 7 bases, with 14 bases left in between. In DNA, the CDR3 is TGTGCCAGCAGCTTAGAAACCGGAGGGGTGCAGCCCCAGCATTTT. Translation: CASSLETGGVQPQHF.

To note about this clone: Other DNA sequences in the same sample also yield this CDR3. The CDR3 nucleotides are TGTGCCTGGAGTGTTAAGGAGACCCAGTACTTC. Translated: CAWSVKETQYF. This chain connects TRBV30 to TRBJ2-5; D is undetermined. Germline V gene lookup returns CDR1 GTSNPN and CDR2 SVGIG (reference sequence). The CDR3 is made up of 11 amino acids. Trimming cost V 0 bases and J 5 bases, with 4 bases left between them.

This clone came up a few times. The chain couples TRBV30 to TRBJ2-7; the match to TRBD2 covers 13 bases. Losses at the gene ends were 3 bases for V and 3 bases for J; bases not matched to a gene: 2. Germline V gene data show CDR1 as GTSNPN and CDR2 as SVGIG (reference sequence). The CDR3 totals 14 residues. In DNA form, the CDR3 reads TGTGCCTGGAGCCGGACTAGCGGGGGCTACGAGCAGTACTTC. Its protein is CAWSRTSGGYEQYF.

The chain has TRBV2 and TRBJ1-1; 7 bases agree with TRBD1. The trim removed 6 bases at V and 1 base at J, leaving 2 bases unmatched. This CDR3 region has 13 residues. Germline V gene lookup returns CDR1 SNHLY and CDR2 FYNNEI. The CDR3 loop reads CASRDRTNTEAFF. The CDR3 region has the DNA TGTGCCAGCAGGGACAGGACGAACACTGAAGCTTTCTTT. Filled out from reference TRBV2 and TRBJ1-1, the complete variable domain reads EPEVTQTPSHQVTQMGQEVILRCVPISNHLYFYWYRQILGQKVEFLVSFYNNEISEKSEIFDDQFSVERPDGSNFTLKIRSTKLEDSAMYFCASRDRTNTEAFFGQGTRLTVV.

The CDR3 coding sequence is TGTGCCTGGAGTGTAACCGTCTACGAGCAGTACTTC. It encodes CAWSVTVYEQYF. The genes are TRBV30 and TRBJ2-7, with D unresolved. CDR1 is GTSNPN, CDR2 SVGIG, per germline (reference sequence). Trimming pared 0 bases from V and 3 bases from J, leaving 6 bases between. CDR3 length: 12 amino acids.

This clone appeared a single time. The V gene is TRBV29-1, the J gene TRBJ1-1; D is undetermined. Trimming pared 2 bases from V and 1 base from J, leaving 14 bases between. From germline, CDR1 is SQVTM and CDR2 ANQGSEA. There are 15 residues in the CDR3. The CDR3 DNA reads TGCAGCGTTGAACGGGAAGGCTCCGGGAACACTGAAGCTTTCTTT. This sequence encodes CSVEREGSGNTEAFF.

This chain connects TRBV5-1 to TRBJ1-1; the D gene is possibly TRBD1 (5 bases). Trimming took 4 bases from V and 4 from J, leaving 14 bases between them. CDR1 is SGHRS, CDR2 YFSETQ, per germline. CDR3 size: 14 residues. CDR3 nucleotides: TGCGCCAGCAGCCGGTTCGGGGGACCCACTGAAGCTTTCTTT. Translating gives CASSRFGGPTEAFF.